This entry concerns a single TCR beta chain. This sample is drawn from a study of CD8+CD57+ T cells in acquired aplastic anemia. Study-level information: The DNA of sorted CD4+ and CD8+ cells averaged roughly 3.2 ug.

Germline CDR1 reads SEHNR; CDR2 reads FQNEAQ (reference sequence). CDR3 size: 14 residues. Trimming left V 10 bases short and J 6 bases short, with 22 bases between. Individuals selected for sequencing had exhibited CD8+CD57+ cell expansion on flow cytometry. Investigators profiled TCR beta VDJ and CDR3 from genomic DNA template. Each CDR3 protein gets one entry after TCRdb re-called the reads with MiXCR. The sample holds 210,000 or so distinct CDR3 sequences; almost 50% are singletons and the top ten take approximately 20%. This clonotype was sampled from a human donor with aplastic anemia. The V gene is TRBV7-9, the J gene TRBJ2-7, with a possible D match to TRBD2 (5 bases). The sample taken for sequencing was sorted CD4+, CD8+, or CD8+CD57+ T cells (not recorded which) from PBMCs. The CDR3 spells CATSDSDGNPEQYF. In DNA form, the CDR3 reads TGTGCCACCAGTGATTCGGACGGGAACCCCGAGCAGTACTTC.